This T cell receptor beta chain emerged from a study of T cells in Graves' hyperthyroidism and ophthalmopathy (dated by TCRdb to between 2018 and 2021). As for the study more broadly: Peripheral blood samples were taken at the time of initial diagnosis, prior to any treatment. To identify TCR V-J signatures that set the groups apart, the researchers used a discovery cohort of 100 patients, made up of about 44 with Graves' ophthalmopathy and some 60 with stable Graves' hyperthyroidism. Prospective prediction of ophthalmopathy was tested in an independent validation cohort consisting of roughly 19 hyperthyroidism patients and approximately 16 patients who later progressed to ophthalmopathy. The 100 or so discovery patients were randomly divided into training and test sets at a 7:3 ratio. In addition, the study compared T-cell repertoires in thyroid tissue and in blood from roughly 6 Graves' hyperthyroidism patients. After sampling, hyperthyroidism patients received methimazole starting at 30 mg daily, and ophthalmopathy patients received high-dose intravenous methylprednisolone. According to the paper, TCR Vbeta CDR3 sequencing was carried out on some 130 peripheral blood samples, which came from fewer than 50 ophthalmopathy, 70 to 80 hyperthyroidism and about 17 progressor patients.

As to this clonotype: Its antigen is unknown. Base qualities were left out, and no much larger clone turns up one base away.

The TCR beta CDR3 regions were amplified from the RNA transcripts. The first round of RT-PCR for the TCR CDR3 was performed with the HTBI primer set and the Qiagen OneStep RT-PCR kit. Libraries were constructed in a second round of multiplex PCR, after which size selection and purification were performed. Libraries were sequenced paired-end with 100 bp reads on an Illumina HiSeq2000. Per the source publication's procedure: SOAPnuke was used to process the raw data, removing reads that contained adapters or uncalled bases, had a mean Phred below 15, or lacked an exact match to the constant primer or identifier. COPE v1.2.5 was used to merge high-quality paired reads, and clonotypes were defined as unique nucleotide sequences. MiTCR v1.1 was used to align clonotypes to the IMGT TRBV, TRBD and TRBJ reference segments. The analysis included only V-J combinations with a frequency above 0.0001, which together covered approximately 99% of the repertoires. The TCS score was defined as the ratio of F50 (clonal expansion) to E x V (chaos), calculated using BLOSUM62-based TCRdist between CDR3 peptides within each V-J. Welch's t-statistics and random forest reduced around 520 V-J features to some 14, which were used in a naive Bayes classifier (R e1071). The public sequencing data were trimmed at Q25 with fastp and processed into clonotypes with MiXCR by TCRdb, which kept only in-frame beta chains. Here each entry gathers all rows of one CDR3 protein and keeps the most common genes and DNA. The V and J calls and clone size come from TCRdb's table, not from the authors' own analysis. This sample is represented by roughly 260,000 distinct CDR3 sequences; about 14% of them were singletons. Jointly, the top ten make up roughly 13% of the sample.

The hyperthyroidism patients were between 18 and 65 years old and newly diagnosed, with a disease duration of less than 2 months. Patients with uncontrolled infections, other autoimmune diseases, pregnancy or lactation were excluded. Diagnoses relied on clinical symptoms, serum thyroxine and TRAb, thyroid ultrasound and orbital computed tomography. For progressor patients, blood was drawn at the first diagnosis of hyperthyroidism, before any ophthalmopathy symptoms had appeared. Ficoll-Paque density gradient centrifugation was used to isolate PBMCs from about 10 ml of fresh peripheral blood. Patients classed as progressors first received a Graves' hyperthyroidism diagnosis and then went on to develop ophthalmopathy during follow-up. Total RNA was extracted with Trizol reagent, and quality was checked on an Agilent 2100 Bioanalyzer. The V end loses 0 bases and the J end loses 5 bases, and a stretch of 8 bases separates them. Including cysteine and phenylalanine, the CDR3 has 14 amino acids. The kept DNA is CDR3 alone, 42 bases in frame from the first base. CDR1 and CDR2 were assigned from the germline V gene (reference sequence) as WNHNN and SYGVQD.

Findings and caveats that apply to the study as a whole: During validation, the model predicted progression to ophthalmopathy a median of approximately 7 months ahead of onset, with almost 71% sensitivity and 72.22% specificity. In cross-validation, a model built on a 13 V-J signature told ophthalmopathy apart from stable hyperthyroidism with approximately 90% sensitivity and roughly 83% specificity, and in testing the same model reached 80%/75%. Most expanded thyroid clonotypes (frequency above 0.001) were also detected in blood, a finding suggesting that blood repertoires may reflect thyroid immune responses. Sample size was not statistically predetermined, and blinding of investigators to group allocation was not performed.

This clonotype originated in a woman aged 40 to 55 with Graves' hyperthyroidism that later progressed to Graves' ophthalmopathy. The rearrangement joined TRBV10-1 to TRBJ2-1, with the D gene call left open. Sequencing was performed on blood. The CDR3 has the sequence CASSESAPNNEQFF. The nucleotides are TGCGCCAGCAGTGAGTCCGCTCCAAACAATGAGCAGTTCTTC.